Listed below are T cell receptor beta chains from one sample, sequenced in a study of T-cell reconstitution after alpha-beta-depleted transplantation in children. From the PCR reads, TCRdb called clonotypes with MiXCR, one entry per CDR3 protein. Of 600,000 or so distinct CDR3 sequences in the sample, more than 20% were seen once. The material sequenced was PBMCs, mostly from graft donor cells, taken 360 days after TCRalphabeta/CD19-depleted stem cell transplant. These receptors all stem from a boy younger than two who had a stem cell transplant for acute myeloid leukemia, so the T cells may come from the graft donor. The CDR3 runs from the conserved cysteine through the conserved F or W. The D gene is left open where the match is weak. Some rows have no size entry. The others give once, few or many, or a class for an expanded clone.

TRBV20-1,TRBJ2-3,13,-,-,TGCAGTGCTAGCGGGAATAGCGCGGATACGCAGTATTTT,CSASGNSADTQYF
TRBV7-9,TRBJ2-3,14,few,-,TGTGCCACATATCTCCGACAGAGCACAGATACGCAGTATTTT,CATYLRQSTDTQYF
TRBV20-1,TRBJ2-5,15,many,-,TGCAGTGCTAGCCTGGACAGGAGGGGGTCGGCGACCCAGTACTTC,CSASLDRRGSATQYF
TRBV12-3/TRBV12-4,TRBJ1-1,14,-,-,TGTGCCAGCAGTGTAGGGGGGGGGGCGACTGAAGCTTTCTTT,CASSVGGGATEAFF
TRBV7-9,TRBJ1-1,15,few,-,TGTGCCAGCAGCTCAACTGGAGGCTCGAACACTGAAGCTTTCTTT,CASSSTGGSNTEAFF
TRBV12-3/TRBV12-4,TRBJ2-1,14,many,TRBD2,TGTGCCAGCAGTTTGAGGGAGGGCCGGGGTGAGCAGTTCTTC,CASSLREGRGEQFF
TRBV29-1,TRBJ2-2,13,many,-,TGCAGCGTTGAGTTGGGTTGGGCCGGGGAGCTGTTTTTT,CSVELGWAGELFF
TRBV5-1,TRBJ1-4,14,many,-,TGCGCCAGCAGCTCCGGTGGTGTAAGAGAAAAACTGTTTTTT,CASSSGGVREKLFF
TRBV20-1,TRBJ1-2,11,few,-,TGCAGTGCGCCCGCTAACTATGGCTACACCTTC,CSAPANYGYTF
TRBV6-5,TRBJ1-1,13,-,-,TGTGCCAGCAGTTACGCGTATAACACTGAAGCTTTCTTT,CASSYAYNTEAFF